Here is one TCR beta chain with its context. No cognate antigen has been identified for it. The record has no base qualities; no much larger clone is one base away. Enrolling through a virtual design, the prospective study's participants ranged in age from roughly 18 to 89 years and lived across roughly 23 United States geographic areas. To assign participants to cohorts, the prospective study relied on clinical history that participants themselves reported in a screening survey and a study questionnaire. ImmuneRACE Cohort 3 recovered participants were defined by two consecutive negative NP/OP PCR tests, healthcare professional clearance, or symptom resolution. Mobile phlebotomists in the prospective study collected whole blood, serum and a nasopharyngeal or oropharyngeal swab from every participant. Prospective study participants could optionally give additional blood draws and questionnaires over a 2-month period. Before DNA extraction, blood samples from the prospective study were shipped at room temperature or frozen.

The immunoSEQ Assay, a bias-controlled multiplex PCR, was used to amplify TCRbeta CDR3 regions from genomic DNA. The source study handled its data this way. The number of nucleated cells in each sample was estimated from the amplification of reference gene primers within the assay. To quantify the absolute abundance of each unique TCRbeta CDR3 rearrangement, sequence reads were collapsed and filtered. For each sample, productive Simpson clonality was calculated as the square root of Simpson's diversity index across productive rearrangements. TCRdb carries this immuneACCESS record with in-frame sequences only. Its versions omit some clonotypes, under half of them owing to an unresolved V gene in the studies checked, with the rest unexplained. The V and J calls and clone size are taken from that table; D and trimming were inferred from the DNA. In all, the sample holds 490,000 or so clones, and approximately 90% of those were seen once. The ten largest clones represent 8% to 9.5% of the sample.

This sample was taken from a study of blood T cell repertoires in COVID-19 (dated by TCRdb to 2018 to 2020). For the wider study: Samples from collaborators originated in the United States, Italy and Spain and spanned both the acute and convalescent phases of COVID-19. The prospective study material was composed of cDNA or gDNA derived from T cells, B-cell-depleted T cells, or PBMCs. The dataset comprised deeply sampled blood TCRbeta repertoires from subjects exposed to, actively infected with, or recovered from COVID-19. A freely available public database, intended as a resource for researchers studying the immune response to SARS-CoV-2, is where the repertoires were released. Samples came from the ongoing ImmuneRACE study (first 160 participants) plus 1,254 subjects from 6 global collaborators. The sample metadata nearly always contained a de-identified subject ID, COVID-19 status, age in years and sex. HLA class I and class II types, where available, came from metadata supplied by the sample provider rather than from assay-based typing.

Overall study results and their limits: The quantity of clinical and demographic metadata differed by source and by participant and was supplied without curation.

From its cysteine to its phenylalanine, the CDR3 spans 16 amino acids. The only DNA kept is the CDR3, 48 bases in frame from the first base. Relative to germline, V is missing 6 bases and J is missing 4 bases, with 12 bases of the junction outside any gene match. CDR1 and CDR2, looked up from the germline V gene, are SGHRS and YFSETQ. The receptor chain draws on TRBV5-1 and TRBJ2-3; 9 bases in between match TRBD2. This receptor was identified in a woman aged 55-70 years who had recovered from COVID-19. Sequenced input: PBMCs or T cells enriched from blood (not recorded which). This receptor has the CDR3 CASKNPLAGSADTQYF. Here is the DNA: TGCGCCAGCAAAAATCCCCTAGCGGGGTCAGCAGATACGCAGTATTTT.